This record concerns one T cell receptor (beta chain) sequence. V was clipped by 0 bases and J by 0 bases, with 9 bases between them. Germline V gives CDR1 MNHEY, CDR2 SMNVEV (reference sequence). The CDR3 runs to 15 residues. Seattle researchers signed up patients amid active infection and tracked them longitudinally. The data stem from a study of blood T cell repertoires in COVID-19. Authors' processing steps: Reference gene primer amplification gave nucleated cell count estimates. The assay was immunoSEQ multiplex PCR, and TCRdb's table has in-frame clones only and misses some. V, J and clone size are taken as reported in that table, and D and trimming were inferred from the DNA itself. The top ten clones hold about 5.8% of a sample with fewer than 200,000 clones, 80% to 90% of them seen once.

Sequenced input: peripheral blood. This clonotype originated in a woman aged 45-59 years with COVID-19, enrolled during active disease. This sequence joins TRBV27 and TRBJ2-7, with D tentatively TRBD1 (6 bases). The CDR3 sequence: CASSLSWTDSYEQYF. CDR3 nucleotides: TGTGCCAGCAGTTTATCCTGGACAGACTCCTACGAGCAGTACTTC.